These 6 T cell receptor beta chains were all obtained from the same sample, sequenced in a study of blood T cell repertoires in COVID-19 (dated by TCRdb to the early 2020s). The method behind the library was the immunoSEQ multiplex PCR assay. In TCRdb, the immuneACCESS table is reduced to in-frame sequences with V and J assigned. These tables do not hold every clone; where another copy was compared, an unresolved V gene accounts for under half, and the others remain unexplained. The sample data list 150,000 to 200,000 clones, and 76% of these were observed just once. The leading ten clones occupy more than 6.5% of the sample. The specimen was peripheral blood. Source of these receptors: a woman aged 45-60 years with active or convalescent COVID-19.

This chain links TRBV6-5 with TRBJ2-5; maybe TRBD1 (6 bases). The germline CDR1 and CDR2 sequences are MNHEY and SVGAGI. The CDR3 contains 13 residues. Trimming took off 4 bases at V and 2 bases at J, with 8 bases between the two ends. The CDR3 DNA reads TGTGCCAGCAGTTTTAGGGGGCAAGAGACCCAGTACTTC. It is translated as CASSFRGQETQYF.

This chain uses TRBV7-2 with TRBJ2-5, with D perhaps TRBD1 (6 bases). The germline V and J ends were trimmed by 3 bases and 2 bases, with 7 bases remaining between them. The CDR3 is 13 residues long. Germline CDR1 SGHTA, CDR2 FQGNSA. The CDR3 sequence is CASSLRGQETQYF. The CDR3 DNA sequence: TGTGCCAGCAGCTTGAGGGGGCAAGAGACCCAGTACTTC.

The chain has TRBV5-1 and TRBJ1-3; the D gene is possibly TRBD1 (6 bases). Trimming left V 4 bases short and J 0 bases short, with 11 bases between. This CDR3 contains 15 residues. Germline values: CDR1 SGHRS, CDR2 YFSETQ. CDR3 sequence (DNA): TGCGCCAGCAGCGGCCAGGGGTTCTCTGGAAACACCATATATTTT. It yields the protein CASSGQGFSGNTIYF.

The CDR3 spells CASSLDRNQPQHF. The CDR3 nucleotides are TGTGCCAGCAGCCTGGACAGGAATCAGCCCCAGCATTTT. This rearrangement joins TRBV7-3 to TRBJ1-5; TRBD1 agrees at 7 bases. The CDR3 totals 13 residues. Unmatched junction bases numbered 2, after V lost 5 bases and J lost 4 bases. Germline values: CDR1 SGHTA, CDR2 FQGTGA.

This rearrangement joins TRBV19 to TRBJ1-4; tentatively, D is TRBD1 (5 bases). CDR1 and CDR2 from the germline V gene are LNHDA and SQIVND (reference sequence). V lost 7 bases and J 3 bases, leaving 15 bases between the germline ends. This CDR3 is 15 amino acids long. In DNA form, the CDR3 reads TGTGCCAGTACCCTCGGGGGTAGGTCTAATGAAAAACTGTTTTTT. Residues: CASTLGGRSNEKLFF.

This clone has just one count. The V call is TRBV2, the J call TRBJ1-1; 9 nucleotides agree with TRBD1. Germline CDR1 SNHLY, CDR2 FYNNEI. J lost 1 base, V lost 5 bases, and 5 bases had no gene match. The CDR3 length is 15 residues. The CDR3 nucleotides are TGTGCCAGCAGTCGGACAGGGGCGAGGAACACTGAAGCTTTCTTT. This sequence encodes CASSRTGARNTEAFF.